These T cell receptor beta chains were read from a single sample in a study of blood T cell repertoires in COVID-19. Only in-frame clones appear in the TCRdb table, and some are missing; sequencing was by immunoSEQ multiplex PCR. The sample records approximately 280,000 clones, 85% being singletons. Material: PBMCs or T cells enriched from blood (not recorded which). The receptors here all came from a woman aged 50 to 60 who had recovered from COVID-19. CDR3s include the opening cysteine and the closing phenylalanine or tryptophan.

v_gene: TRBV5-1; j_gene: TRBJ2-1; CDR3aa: CASSLSSRTYNEQFF
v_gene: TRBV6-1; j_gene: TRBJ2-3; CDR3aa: CASSYRVDTQYF
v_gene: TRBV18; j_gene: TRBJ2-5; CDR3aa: CASSPDSTSVTQYF
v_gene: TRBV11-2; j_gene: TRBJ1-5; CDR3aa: CASSPARGTQPQHF
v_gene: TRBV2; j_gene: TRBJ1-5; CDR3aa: CASSDDSYSNQPQHF
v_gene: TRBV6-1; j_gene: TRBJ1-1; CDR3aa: CASSEIGQGNTEAFF
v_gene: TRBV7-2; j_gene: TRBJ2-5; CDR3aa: CASSLGLAGARETQYF
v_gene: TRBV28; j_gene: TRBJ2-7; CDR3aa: CASSPVPTGVNYEQYF
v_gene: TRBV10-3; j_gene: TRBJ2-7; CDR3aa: CAISARDTSYEQYF
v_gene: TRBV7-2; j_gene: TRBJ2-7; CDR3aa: CASSLGRGPSGEQYF
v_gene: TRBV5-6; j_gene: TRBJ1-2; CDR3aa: CASSWGDTRSKYGYTF
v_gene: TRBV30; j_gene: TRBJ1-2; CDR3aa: CAFRTGFRYTF
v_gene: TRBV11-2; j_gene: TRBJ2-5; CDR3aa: CASSRGTGRETQYF
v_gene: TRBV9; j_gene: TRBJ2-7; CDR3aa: CASSVDGDTAKEQYF
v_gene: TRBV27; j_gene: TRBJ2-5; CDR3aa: CASSPFWSQETQYF
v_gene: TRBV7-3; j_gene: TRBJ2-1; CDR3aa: CASSPGGGAGNEQFF
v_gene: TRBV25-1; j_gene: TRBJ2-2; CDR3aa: CASTTPGLNTGELFF
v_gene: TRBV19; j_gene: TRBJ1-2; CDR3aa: CATSGEVVLNYGYTF
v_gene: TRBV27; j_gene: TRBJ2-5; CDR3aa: CASSMRPGETQYF
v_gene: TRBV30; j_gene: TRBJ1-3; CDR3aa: CAWSSQGGGLGNTIYF
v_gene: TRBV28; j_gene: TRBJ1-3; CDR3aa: CASSLTGQGASSSGNTIYF
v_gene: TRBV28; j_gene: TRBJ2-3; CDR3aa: CASSRPEPITDTQYF
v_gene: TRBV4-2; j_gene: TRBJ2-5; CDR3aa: CASSQDIGLAGGGETQYF
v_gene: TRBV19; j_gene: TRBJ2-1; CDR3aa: CASSITVAEPYNEQFF
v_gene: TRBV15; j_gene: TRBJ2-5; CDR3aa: CATSRSGQRIQETQYF
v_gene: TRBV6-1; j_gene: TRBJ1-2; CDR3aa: CASSEGKQGSYGYTF
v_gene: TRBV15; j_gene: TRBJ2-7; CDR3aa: CATSSGASAPYEQYF
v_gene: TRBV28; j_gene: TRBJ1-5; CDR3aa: CATSEGVMGGNQPQHF
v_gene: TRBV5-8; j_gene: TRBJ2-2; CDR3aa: CASSLDGRFTGELFF
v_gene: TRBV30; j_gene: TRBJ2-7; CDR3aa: CAWSVNSLSYEQYF